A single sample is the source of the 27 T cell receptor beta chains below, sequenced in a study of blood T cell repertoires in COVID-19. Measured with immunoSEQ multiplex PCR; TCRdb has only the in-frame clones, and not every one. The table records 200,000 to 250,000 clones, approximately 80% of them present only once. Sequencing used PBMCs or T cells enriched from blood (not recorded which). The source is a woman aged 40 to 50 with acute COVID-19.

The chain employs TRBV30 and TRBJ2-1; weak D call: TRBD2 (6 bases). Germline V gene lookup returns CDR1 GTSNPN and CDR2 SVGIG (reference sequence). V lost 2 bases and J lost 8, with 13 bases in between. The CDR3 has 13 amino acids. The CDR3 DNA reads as TGTGCCTGGAGTTGGAGGGAGATCGATGAGCAGTTCTTC. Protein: CAWSWREIDEQFF.

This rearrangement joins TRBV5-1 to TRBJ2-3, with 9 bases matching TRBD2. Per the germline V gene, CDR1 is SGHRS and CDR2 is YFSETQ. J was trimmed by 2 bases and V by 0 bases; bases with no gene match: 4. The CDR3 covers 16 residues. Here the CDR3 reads CASSLGSGGFTDTQYF. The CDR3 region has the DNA TGCGCCAGCAGCTTGGGCAGCGGGGGGTTCACAGATACGCAGTATTTT.

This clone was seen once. This CDR3 is CAWSITGGLGNTIYF. The CDR3 nucleotides read TGTGCCTGGAGTATAACAGGGGGCCTTGGAAACACCATATATTTT. The V gene is TRBV30, the J gene TRBJ1-3, with 9 bases matching TRBD1. V shed 2 bases and J 3 bases; nucleotides not matched to a gene: 5. The germline CDR1 and CDR2 sequences are GTSNPN and SVGIG (reference sequence). This CDR3 region has 15 residues.

CDR3 nucleotides: TGTGCCAGCAGCTTACGAGGGTTAACCAAAAACATTCAGTACTTC. This encodes CASSLRGLTKNIQYF. The rearrangement links TRBV13 to TRBJ2-4; D may be TRBD2 (5 bases). Trimming took 2 bases from V and 2 from J, leaving 10 bases between them. This CDR3 has 15 residues. Germline values: CDR1 PRHDT, CDR2 FYEKMQ (reference sequence).

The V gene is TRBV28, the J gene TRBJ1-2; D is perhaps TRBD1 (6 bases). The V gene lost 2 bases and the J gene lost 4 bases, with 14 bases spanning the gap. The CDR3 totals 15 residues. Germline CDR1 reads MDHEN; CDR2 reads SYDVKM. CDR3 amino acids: CASSLRDTGPYGYTF. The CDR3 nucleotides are TGTGCCAGCAGTTTAAGGGACACCGGGCCCTATGGCTACACCTTC.

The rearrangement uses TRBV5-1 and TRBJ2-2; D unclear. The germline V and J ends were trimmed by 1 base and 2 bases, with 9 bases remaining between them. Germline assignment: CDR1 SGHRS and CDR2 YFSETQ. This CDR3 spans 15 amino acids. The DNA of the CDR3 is TGCGCCAGCAGCTTGAATCAGGTTAACACCGGGGAGCTGTTTTTT. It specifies CASSLNQVNTGELFF.

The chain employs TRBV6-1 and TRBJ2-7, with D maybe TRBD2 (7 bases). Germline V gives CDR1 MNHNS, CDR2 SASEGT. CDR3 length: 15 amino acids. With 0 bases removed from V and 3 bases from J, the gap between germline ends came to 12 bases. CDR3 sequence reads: CASSEAGGGVYEQYF. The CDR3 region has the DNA TGTGCCAGCAGTGAAGCTGGAGGGGGGGTCTACGAGCAGTACTTC.

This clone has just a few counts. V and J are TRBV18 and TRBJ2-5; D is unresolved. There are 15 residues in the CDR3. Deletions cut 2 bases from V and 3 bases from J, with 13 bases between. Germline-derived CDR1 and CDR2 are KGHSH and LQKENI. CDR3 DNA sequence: TGTGCCAGCTCACCATTGACTTATAAAAAAGAGACCCAGTACTTC. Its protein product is CASSPLTYKKETQYF.

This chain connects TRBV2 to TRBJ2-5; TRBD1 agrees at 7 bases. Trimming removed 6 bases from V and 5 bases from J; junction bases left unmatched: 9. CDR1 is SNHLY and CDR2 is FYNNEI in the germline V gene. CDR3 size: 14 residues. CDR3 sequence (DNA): TGTGCCAGCAGCCAACAGGGGAGTGGCGAGACCCAGTACTTC. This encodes CASSQQGSGETQYF.

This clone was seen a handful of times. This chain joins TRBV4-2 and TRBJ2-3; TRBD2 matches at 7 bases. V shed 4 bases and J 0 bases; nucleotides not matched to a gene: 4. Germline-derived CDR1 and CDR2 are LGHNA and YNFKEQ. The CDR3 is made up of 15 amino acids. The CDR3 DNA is TGTGCCAGCAGCCGCCAGCGGGGAAGCACAGATACGCAGTATTTT. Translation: CASSRQRGSTDTQYF.

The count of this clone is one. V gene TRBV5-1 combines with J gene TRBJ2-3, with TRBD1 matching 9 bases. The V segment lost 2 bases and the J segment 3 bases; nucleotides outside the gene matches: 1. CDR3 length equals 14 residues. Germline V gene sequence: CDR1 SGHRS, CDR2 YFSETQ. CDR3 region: CASSLQGATDTQYF. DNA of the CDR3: TGCGCCAGCAGCTTACAGGGGGCAACAGATACGCAGTATTTT.

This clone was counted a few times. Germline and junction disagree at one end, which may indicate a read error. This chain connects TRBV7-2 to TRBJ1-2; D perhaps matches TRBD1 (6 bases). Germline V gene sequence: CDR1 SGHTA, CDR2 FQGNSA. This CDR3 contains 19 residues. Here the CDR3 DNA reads TGTGCCAGCAGCCTAGCCGCTCCGGGACAACCAGACCCCCCATATGGCTACACCTTC. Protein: CASSLAAPGQPDPPYGYTF.

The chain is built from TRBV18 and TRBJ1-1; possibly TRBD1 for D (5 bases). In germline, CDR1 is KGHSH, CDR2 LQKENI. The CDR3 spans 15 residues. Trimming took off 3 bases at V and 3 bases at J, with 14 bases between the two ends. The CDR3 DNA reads TGTGCCAGCTCACCGGGGGGGGAATTTTACACTGAAGCTTTCTTT. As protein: CASSPGGEFYTEAFF. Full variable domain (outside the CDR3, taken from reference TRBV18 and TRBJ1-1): NAGVMQNPRHLVRRRGQEARLRCSPMKGHSHVYWYRQLPEEGLKFMVYLQKENIIDESGMPKERFSAEFPKEGPSILRIQQVVRGDSAAYFCASSPGGEFYTEAFFGQGTRLTVV.

The DNA of the CDR3 is TGTGCCAGCAGCCAGACAGGGTCGGCTGAAAAACTGTTTTTT. Protein product: CASSQTGSAEKLFF. The chain combines TRBV5-6 with TRBJ1-4, with 7 bases matching TRBD1. CDR1 and CDR2 from the germline V gene are SGHDT and YYEEEE. The junction had 7 bases not matched to a gene; V was cut back by 4 bases and J by 7 bases. This CDR3 contains 14 residues.

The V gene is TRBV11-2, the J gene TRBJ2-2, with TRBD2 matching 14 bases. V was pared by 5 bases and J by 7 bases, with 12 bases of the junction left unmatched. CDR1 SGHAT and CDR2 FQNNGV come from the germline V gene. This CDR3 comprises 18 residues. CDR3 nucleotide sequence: TGTGCCAGCAGCCCAGGCGCGGGACTAGCGGGGGATAGCGGGGAGCTGTTTTTT. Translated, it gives CASSPGAGLAGDSGELFF.

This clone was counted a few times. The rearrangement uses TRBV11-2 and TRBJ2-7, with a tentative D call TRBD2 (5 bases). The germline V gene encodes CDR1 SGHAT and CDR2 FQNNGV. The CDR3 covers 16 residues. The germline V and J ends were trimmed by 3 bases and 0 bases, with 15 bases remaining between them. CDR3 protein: CASSLRAELSSYEQYF. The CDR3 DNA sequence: TGTGCCAGCAGCTTGCGAGCGGAACTTAGCTCCTACGAGCAGTACTTC.

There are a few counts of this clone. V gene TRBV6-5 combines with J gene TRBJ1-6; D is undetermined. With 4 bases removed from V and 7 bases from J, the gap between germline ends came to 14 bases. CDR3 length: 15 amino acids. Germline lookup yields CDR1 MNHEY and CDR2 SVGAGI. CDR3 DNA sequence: TGTGCCAGCAGTTTCGATGAACAGATCAATTCACCCCTCCACTTT. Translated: CASSFDEQINSPLHF.

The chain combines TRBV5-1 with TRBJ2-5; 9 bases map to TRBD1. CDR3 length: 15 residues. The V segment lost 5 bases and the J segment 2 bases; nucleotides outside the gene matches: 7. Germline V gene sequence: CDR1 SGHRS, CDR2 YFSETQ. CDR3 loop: CASSEMGTGQETQYF. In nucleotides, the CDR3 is TGCGCCAGCAGTGAAATGGGGACAGGGCAAGAGACCCAGTACTTC.

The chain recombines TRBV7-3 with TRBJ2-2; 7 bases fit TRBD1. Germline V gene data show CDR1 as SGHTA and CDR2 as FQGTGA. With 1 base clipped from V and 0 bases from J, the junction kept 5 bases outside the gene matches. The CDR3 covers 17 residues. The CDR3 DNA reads TGTGCCAGCAGCTTAAGGAGTGGGACAGCGAACACCGGGGAGCTGTTTTTT. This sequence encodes CASSLRSGTANTGELFF.

For the CDR3, the DNA is TGTGCCTGGAGTGAATGGGGGGGGACCACAGATACGCAGTATTTT. This translates into CAWSEWGGTTDTQYF. This chain uses TRBV30 with TRBJ2-3, with 7 bases lining up with TRBD2. CDR1 and CDR2 (germline): GTSNPN, SVGIG (reference sequence). The CDR3 consists of 15 residues. V was clipped by 1 base and J by 2 bases; unmatched bases: 6.

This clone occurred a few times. This CDR3 reads CASSLNPRGAYEQYF. The CDR3 nucleotides are TGCGCCAGCAGCTTGAATCCCAGGGGGGCTTACGAGCAGTACTTC. V is TRBV5-1 and J is TRBJ2-7; D is possibly TRBD1 (7 bases). Germline values: CDR1 SGHRS, CDR2 YFSETQ. The CDR3 runs 15 residues. The V end was cut by 1 base, the J end by 4 bases, with 15 bases between.

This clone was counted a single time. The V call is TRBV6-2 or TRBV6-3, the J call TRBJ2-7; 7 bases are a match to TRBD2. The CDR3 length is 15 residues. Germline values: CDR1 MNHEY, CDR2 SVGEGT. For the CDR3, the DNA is TGTGCCAGCAGTCTCGGGGGGTCTCGAGGAAGCCAATTCCGGGTC. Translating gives CASSLGGSRGSQFRV.

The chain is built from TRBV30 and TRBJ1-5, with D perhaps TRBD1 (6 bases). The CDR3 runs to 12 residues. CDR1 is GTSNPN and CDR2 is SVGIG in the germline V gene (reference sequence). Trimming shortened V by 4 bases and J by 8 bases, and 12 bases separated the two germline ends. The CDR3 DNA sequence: TGTGCCTGGACTACAGGGATCGAGCCCCAGCATTTT. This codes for CAWTTGIEPQHF.

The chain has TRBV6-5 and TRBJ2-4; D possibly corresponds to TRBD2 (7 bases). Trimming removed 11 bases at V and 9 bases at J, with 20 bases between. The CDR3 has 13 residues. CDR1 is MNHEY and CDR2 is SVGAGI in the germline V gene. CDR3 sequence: CAGEGGGKVIQYF. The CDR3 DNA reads TGTGCCGGGGAAGGGGGAGGGAAGGTCATTCAGTACTTC.

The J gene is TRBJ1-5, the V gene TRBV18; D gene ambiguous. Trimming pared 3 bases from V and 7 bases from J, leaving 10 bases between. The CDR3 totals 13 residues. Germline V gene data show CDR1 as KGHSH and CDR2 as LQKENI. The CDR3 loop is CASSPDHGQPQHF. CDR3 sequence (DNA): TGTGCCAGCTCACCCGACCACGGGCAGCCCCAGCATTTT.

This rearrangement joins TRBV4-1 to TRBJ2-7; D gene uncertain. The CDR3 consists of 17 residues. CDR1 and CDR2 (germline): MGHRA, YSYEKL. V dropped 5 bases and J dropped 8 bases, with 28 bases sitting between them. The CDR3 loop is CASSSRPLGDGAVQQYF. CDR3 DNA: TGCGCCAGCAGCTCAAGGCCCCTGGGTGATGGAGCCGTACAGCAGTACTTC.

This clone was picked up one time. The CDR3 is CASSMQGRDSPLHF. In DNA, the CDR3 is TGTGCCAGTAGTATGCAAGGGAGGGATTCACCCCTCCACTTT. This chain connects TRBV19 to TRBJ1-6; D is unresolved. This CDR3 is built from 14 residues. The ends were cut back, 3 bases at V and 8 bases at J, with 11 bases in the middle. The germline V gene has CDR1 LNHDA and CDR2 SQIVND (reference sequence). Using reference TRBV19 and TRBJ1-6 for the parts outside the CDR3, the full variable domain is DGGITQSPKYLFRKEGQNVTLSCEQNLNHDAMYWYRQDPGQGLRLIYYSQIVNDFQKGDIAEGYSVSREKKESFPLTVTSAQKNPTAFYLCASSMQGRDSPLHFGNGTRLTVT.